These 16 T cell receptor beta chains share one sample of origin, sequenced in a study of T cell responses to AZD1222 COVID-19 vaccine. TCRdb's table, derived via immunoSEQ multiplex PCR, lists solely in-frame clones and lacks some. Here the sample table reports more than 110,000 clones. Sequenced input: peripheral blood. The receptor source for this set is an adult in good health.

The gene calls are TRBV2 and TRBJ1-4; the D gene is possibly TRBD1 (5 bases). V lost 6 bases and J 7 bases, leaving 18 bases between the germline ends. CDR1 and CDR2 from the germline V gene are SNHLY and FYNNEI. The CDR3 loop spans 15 amino acids. The CDR3 DNA sequence: TGTGCCAGCAGCCAAGGCCCCGGGGCGGGTGAAAAACTGTTTTTT. Protein: CASSQGPGAGEKLFF.

The gene calls are TRBV27 and TRBJ1-5; D call uncertain. The CDR3 has 15 residues. Germline CDR1 reads MNHEY; CDR2 reads SMNVEV (reference sequence). Trimming left V 0 bases short and J 4 bases short, with 10 bases between. CDR3 sequence: CASSLSRRENQPQHF. The CDR3, as DNA: TGTGCCAGCAGTTTATCGCGGCGGGAAAATCAGCCCCAGCATTTT.

The chain is built from TRBV28 and TRBJ1-2; the D is unclear. Trimming cost V 1 base and J 6 bases, with 12 bases left between them. This CDR3 is built from 14 residues. Germline-derived CDR1 and CDR2 are MDHEN and SYDVKM. CDR3: CASSLLSRVNGYTF. CDR3 nucleotides: TGTGCCAGCAGTTTATTATCCCGGGTGAATGGCTACACCTTC.

The chain links TRBV6-5 to TRBJ2-5; D assignment may be TRBD1 or TRBD2 (6 bases each). V dropped 6 bases and J dropped 1 base, with 12 bases sitting between them. The CDR3 sequence is 14 residues long. Germline loops: CDR1 MNHEY, CDR2 SVGAGI. CDR3 amino acids: CASRPGGPQETQYF. The CDR3 DNA follows: TGTGCCAGCAGGCCCGGGGGCCCCCAAGAGACCCAGTACTTC.

The rearrangement links TRBV5-1 to TRBJ1-4; unclear D gene. This CDR3 has 18 amino acids. The germline V gene encodes CDR1 SGHRS and CDR2 YFSETQ. Between the trimmed V and J ends, which lost 0 bases and 3 bases, there was a span of 18 bases. The CDR3 coding sequence is TGCGCCAGCAGCTTGGCCTTGGTGGCAGGACTAGCTAATGAAAAACTGTTTTTT. This encodes CASSLALVAGLANEKLFF.

The chain employs TRBV6-5 and TRBJ1-3; D is possibly TRBD1 (6 bases). CDR3 length: 16 amino acids. V lost 3 bases and J lost 1, with 13 bases in between. Germline V gene data show CDR1 as MNHEY and CDR2 as SVGAGI. Here the CDR3 DNA reads TGTGCCAGCAGTTATTCGAGGGGGGGATCTGGAAACACCATATATTTT. This gives the protein CASSYSRGGSGNTIYF.

The chain has TRBV25-1 and TRBJ1-5, with D tentatively TRBD1 (5 bases). This CDR3 has 13 amino acids. Germline CDR1 reads MGHDK; CDR2 reads SYGVNS. The V and J ends lost 4 bases and 4 bases respectively, with 8 bases between them. DNA for the CDR3: TGTGCCAGCAGTGGACAGAATAATCAGCCCCAGCATTTT. Amino acid sequence: CASSGQNNQPQHF.

V and J are TRBV5-1 and TRBJ1-2; D gene ambiguous. V lost 0 bases and J lost 2, with 8 bases in between. The CDR3 spans 14 residues. Looked up from germline, CDR1 is SGHRS and CDR2 is YFSETQ. CDR3 DNA sequence: TGCGCCAGCAGCTTGGCCGACGGAAACTATGGCTACACCTTC. It codes for CASSLADGNYGYTF. The whole variable domain, remainder taken from reference TRBV5-1 and TRBJ1-2, is KAGVTQTPRYLIKTRGQQVTLSCSPISGHRSVSWYQQTPGQGLQFLFEYFSETQRNKGNFPGRFSGRQFSNSRSEMNVSTLELGDSALYLCASSLADGNYGYTFGSGTRLTVV.

This chain uses TRBV7-3 with TRBJ1-1; D is uncertain. In germline, CDR1 is SGHTA, CDR2 FQGTGA. This CDR3 has 13 amino acids. V was shortened by 2 bases and J by 1 base, with 5 bases between the two germline ends. CDR3 residues: CASSLYGNTEAFF. The CDR3 region has the DNA TGTGCCAGCAGCTTATACGGGAACACTGAAGCTTTCTTT.

This chain joins TRBV24-1 and TRBJ2-3; 11 nucleotides line up with TRBD1. This CDR3 has 15 residues. The J segment lost 3 bases and the V segment lost 5 bases, leaving 3 bases of the junction unmatched. Germline V gene lookup returns CDR1 KGHDR and CDR2 SFDVKD. In DNA form, the CDR3 reads TGTGCCACCAGTGTTGGGACAGGGGGAACAGATACGCAGTATTTT. The encoded protein is CATSVGTGGTDTQYF.

As for this clone: Other DNA sequences in the same sample also yield this CDR3. The chain employs TRBV5-4 and TRBJ1-5; D is undetermined. Germline CDR1 is SGHNT and CDR2 is YYREEE (reference sequence). The V gene lost 2 bases and the J gene lost 2 bases, with 5 bases spanning the gap. The CDR3 has 13 amino acids. The CDR3 DNA follows: TGTGCCAGCAGCTTTGAAGGCAATCAGCCCCAGCATTTT. This sequence encodes CASSFEGNQPQHF.

The rearrangement uses TRBV9 and TRBJ2-1, with TRBD2 matching over 8 bases. Trimming at V came to 0 bases and at J to 4 bases, leaving 6 bases not matched to a gene. Germline V lookup: CDR1 SGDLS, CDR2 YYNGEE. The CDR3 consists of 16 residues. CDR3 sequence: CASSVVGSGDYNEQFF. The DNA of the CDR3 is TGTGCCAGCAGCGTAGTGGGTAGCGGGGATTACAATGAGCAGTTCTTC. Filled out from reference TRBV9 and TRBJ2-1, the complete variable domain reads DSGVTQTPKHLITATGQRVTLRCSPRSGDLSVYWYQQSLDQGLQFLIQYYNGEERAKGNILERFSAQQFPDLHSELNLSSLELGDSALYFCASSVVGSGDYNEQFFGPGTRLTVL.

The chain has TRBV6-1 and TRBJ1-6; 7 bases are shared with TRBD1. The ends lost 0 bases at V and 4 bases at J; junction bases unmatched: 9. The CDR3 has 18 amino acids. The germline V gene encodes CDR1 MNHNS and CDR2 SASEGT. The CDR3 is CASSEAWGQTLYNSPLHF. The CDR3 bases are TGTGCCAGCAGTGAAGCATGGGGACAGACTCTATATAATTCACCCCTCCACTTT.

This rearrangement joins TRBV11-2 to TRBJ1-2; D might be TRBD1 (6 bases). From germline, CDR1 is SGHAT and CDR2 FQNNGV. The CDR3 length is 13 residues. V dropped 4 bases and J dropped 6 bases, with 12 bases sitting between them. In DNA, the CDR3 is TGTGCCAGCAGCTCATGGACAGACGATGGCTACACCTTC. Its protein product is CASSSWTDDGYTF.

The CDR3 is CASSLSDGRLNSPLHF. CDR3 nucleotides: TGCGCCAGCAGCTTAAGCGACGGTCGACTCAATTCACCCCTCCACTTT. V is TRBV5-1 and J is TRBJ1-6; D gene ambiguous. Germline V CDR1 and CDR2: SGHRS, YFSETQ. The CDR3 has 16 residues. The V end was cut by 2 bases, the J end by 7 bases, with 16 bases between. The whole variable domain, filled in from reference TRBV5-1 and TRBJ1-6, reads KAGVTQTPRYLIKTRGQQVTLSCSPISGHRSVSWYQQTPGQGLQFLFEYFSETQRNKGNFPGRFSGRQFSNSRSEMNVSTLELGDSALYLCASSLSDGRLNSPLHFGNGTRLTVT.

The chain recombines TRBV9 with TRBJ1-5; a weak D match, TRBD1 (5 bases). The CDR3 loop spans 14 amino acids. Trimming removed 4 bases at V and 3 bases at J, with 11 bases between. Germline loops: CDR1 SGDLS, CDR2 YYNGEE. CDR3 sequence: CASSQGVDNQPQHF. In DNA form, the CDR3 reads TGTGCCAGCAGCCAGGGAGTTGACAATCAGCCCCAGCATTTT.